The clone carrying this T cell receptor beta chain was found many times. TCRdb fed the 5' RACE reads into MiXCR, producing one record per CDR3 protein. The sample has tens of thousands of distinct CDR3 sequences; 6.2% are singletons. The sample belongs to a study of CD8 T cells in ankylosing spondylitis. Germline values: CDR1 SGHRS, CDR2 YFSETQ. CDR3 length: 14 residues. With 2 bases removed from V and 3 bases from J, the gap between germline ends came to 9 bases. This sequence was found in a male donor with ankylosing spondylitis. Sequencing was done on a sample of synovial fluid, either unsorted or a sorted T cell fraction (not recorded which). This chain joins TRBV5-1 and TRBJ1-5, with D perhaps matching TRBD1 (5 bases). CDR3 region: CASSFGAPNQPQHF. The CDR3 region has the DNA TGCGCCAGCAGCTTTGGGGCCCCCAATCAGCCCCAGCATTTT.